What follows are 21 T cell receptor beta chains derived from one specimen sequenced in a study of STAT5B mutations in CD4+ large granular lymphocyte leukemia. Sequencing used immunoSEQ multiplex PCR; TCRdb keeps in-frame clones, though not all of them. Of under 40,000 clones listed, about four fifths are singletons. Sequences were obtained from CD4+ T cells from blood buffy coats. Receptors were obtained from a human donor in good health.

The chain combines TRBV5-1 with TRBJ2-5; no clear D. The CDR3 covers 13 residues. Germline loops: CDR1 SGHRS, CDR2 YFSETQ. Trimming cost V 5 bases and J 2 bases, with 10 bases left between them. CDR3: CASSPNGQETQYF. CDR3 nucleotide sequence: TGCGCCAGCAGTCCGAATGGTCAAGAGACCCAGTACTTC. Complete variable domain (other parts from reference TRBV5-1 and TRBJ2-5): KAGVTQTPRYLIKTRGQQVTLSCSPISGHRSVSWYQQTPGQGLQFLFEYFSETQRNKGNFPGRFSGRQFSNSRSEMNVSTLELGDSALYLCASSPNGQETQYFGPGTRLLVL.

This clone occurred a few times. This chain uses TRBV6-6 with TRBJ1-1; possibly TRBD1 for D (6 bases). Trimming took off 2 bases at V and 2 bases at J, with 9 bases between the two ends. Germline lookup yields CDR1 MNHNY and CDR2 SVGAGI (reference sequence). The length of the CDR3 is 14 residues. The CDR3 DNA reads as TGTGCCAGCAGTTACGGGGGGCGCAACACTGAAGCTTTCTTT. This codes for CASSYGGRNTEAFF.

The V gene is TRBV7-2, the J gene TRBJ2-5; 7 bases fit TRBD2. V gave up 0 bases and J gave up 8 bases; unmatched junction bases: 6. The CDR3 runs to 14 residues. Germline CDR1 and CDR2: SGHTA and FQGNSA. Written as DNA, the CDR3 is TGTGCCAGCAGCTTAGCGGTGGGGGGGATAACCCAGTACTTC. This encodes CASSLAVGGITQYF.

V is TRBV19 and J is TRBJ1-3, with 7 nucleotides matching TRBD1. Germline values: CDR1 LNHDA, CDR2 SQIVND (reference sequence). The CDR3 extends over 15 amino acids. V lost 3 bases to trimming and J lost 3 bases; unmatched junction nucleotides: 5. CDR3: CASSMLDRSGNTIYF. CDR3 bases: TGTGCCAGTAGTATGTTGGACAGGAGTGGAAACACCATATATTTT.

V is TRBV4-2 and J is TRBJ2-2; TRBD2 aligns across 8 bases. The germline V gene encodes CDR1 LGHNA and CDR2 YNFKEQ. The junction had 10 bases not matched to a gene; V was cut back by 6 bases and J by 4 bases. The CDR3 is 16 amino acids. The CDR3: CASRVGSGRPTGELFF. CDR3 coding DNA: TGTGCCAGCAGGGTGGGGAGCGGGAGACCCACCGGGGAGCTGTTTTTT.

This sequence joins TRBV19 and TRBJ2-2; no reliable D call. Germline V gives CDR1 LNHDA, CDR2 SQIVND (reference sequence). The CDR3 has 16 residues. V gave up 3 bases and J gave up 2 bases, with 13 bases separating them. CDR3 loop: CASSIAHNRNTGELFF. The CDR3 bases are TGTGCCAGTAGTATCGCTCATAACCGAAACACCGGGGAGCTGTTTTTT.

The chain has TRBV5-1 and TRBJ1-2; D not certain. Trimming left V 0 bases short and J 7 bases short, with 22 bases between. The length of the CDR3 is 17 residues. Germline lookup yields CDR1 SGHRS and CDR2 YFSETQ. The CDR3 spells CASSLVGVGGSLGGYTF. DNA for the CDR3: TGCGCCAGCAGCTTGGTAGGAGTGGGCGGCTCTCTAGGTGGCTACACCTTC. The variable domain in full, completed from reference TRBV5-1 and TRBJ1-2, reads KAGVTQTPRYLIKTRGQQVTLSCSPISGHRSVSWYQQTPGQGLQFLFEYFSETQRNKGNFPGRFSGRQFSNSRSEMNVSTLELGDSALYLCASSLVGVGGSLGGYTFGSGTRLTVV.

The chain is built from TRBV6-6 and TRBJ1-5, with D hard to call. Germline V gives CDR1 MNHNY, CDR2 SVGAGI (reference sequence). V lost 4 bases and J lost 2, with 9 bases in between. This CDR3 comprises 14 residues. In nucleotides, the CDR3 is TGTGCCAGCAGTTTGAGTGCCGGCAATCAGCCCCAGCATTTT. Amino acids: CASSLSAGNQPQHF.

The rearrangement joins TRBV29-1 to TRBJ2-7; D gene unclear. Germline V CDR1 and CDR2: SQVTM, ANQGSEA. Trimming shortened V by 0 bases and J by 7 bases, and 13 bases separated the two germline ends. The CDR3 totals 13 residues. CDR3: CSVEEIKGREQYF. For the CDR3, the DNA is TGCAGCGTTGAAGAGATCAAGGGAAGGGAGCAGTACTTC.

The chain recombines TRBV7-9 with TRBJ1-3; tentatively, D is TRBD1 (6 bases). Trimming took off 5 bases at V and 0 bases at J, with 14 bases between the two ends. This CDR3 contains 16 residues. Germline V lookup: CDR1 SEHNR, CDR2 FQNEAQ (reference sequence). The CDR3 here is CASSLFDRISGNTIYF. The CDR3, as DNA: TGTGCCAGCAGCCTCTTCGACAGGATCTCTGGAAACACCATATATTTT.

The chain carries TRBV5-4 and TRBJ2-2; no firm D call. V lost 6 bases, J lost 7 bases, and 19 bases lay in between. Germline V gene sequence: CDR1 SGHNT, CDR2 YYREEE (reference sequence). The CDR3 covers 15 residues. The CDR3 spells CASTPTTEFGGELFF. The CDR3 region has the DNA TGTGCCAGCACCCCGACCACGGAGTTCGGCGGGGAGCTGTTTTTT.

The rearrangement uses TRBV9 and TRBJ1-6; unclear D gene. This CDR3 is 16 amino acids long. The V end was cut by 3 bases, the J end by 7 bases, with 17 bases between. The V gene's germline CDR1 is SGDLS and CDR2 YYNGEE. CDR3 sequence reads: CASSGPIRQGNSPLHF. The DNA of the CDR3 is TGTGCCAGCAGCGGACCCATTCGACAAGGCAATTCACCCCTCCACTTT.

The rearrangement uses TRBV30 and TRBJ1-6, with 8 positions matching TRBD1. Germline V CDR1 and CDR2: GTSNPN, SVGIG (reference sequence). This CDR3 comprises 14 residues. With V trimmed by 4 bases and J by 7 bases, 6 bases remained unmatched. Here the CDR3 reads CAWNRRTGNSPLHF. The CDR3 DNA follows: TGTGCCTGGAACCGAAGGACAGGGAATTCACCCCTCCACTTT. Drawing the rest from reference TRBV30 and TRBJ1-6, the complete variable domain is SQTIHQWPATLVQPVGSPLSLECTVEGTSNPNLYWYRQAAGRGLQLLFYSVGIGQISSEVPQNLSASRPQDRQFILSSKKLLLSDSGFYLCAWNRRTGNSPLHFGNGTRLTVT.

The rearrangement joins TRBV19 to TRBJ2-7; 7 bases are shared with TRBD1. V gave up 0 bases and J gave up 6 bases; unmatched junction bases: 5. The CDR3 consists of 14 residues. In germline, CDR1 is LNHDA, CDR2 SQIVND (reference sequence). CDR3 region: CASSIDTGVAEQYF. The CDR3 DNA sequence: TGTGCCAGTAGTATAGATACAGGGGTGGCCGAGCAGTACTTC. The whole variable domain, filled in from reference TRBV19 and TRBJ2-7, reads DGGITQSPKYLFRKEGQNVTLSCEQNLNHDAMYWYRQDPGQGLRLIYYSQIVNDFQKGDIAEGYSVSREKKESFPLTVTSAQKNPTAFYLCASSIDTGVAEQYFGPGTRLTVT.

This clone was counted once. The chain employs TRBV7-9 and TRBJ2-5, with TRBD1 matching 7 bases. Trimming at V came to 6 bases and at J to 4 bases, leaving 11 bases not matched to a gene. CDR1 and CDR2 (germline): SEHNR, FQNEAQ (reference sequence). The CDR3 consists of 15 residues. CDR3 protein: CASSEQGMGGETQYF. The CDR3 DNA reads as TGTGCCAGCAGTGAACAGGGGATGGGTGGAGAGACCCAGTACTTC.

The V call is TRBV6-1, the J call TRBJ2-5, with 7 bases matching TRBD2. CDR3 length equals 15 residues. Germline V gene lookup returns CDR1 MNHNS and CDR2 SASEGT. The J segment lost 5 bases and the V segment lost 10 bases, leaving 16 bases of the junction unmatched. CDR3 loop: CAIWEPGGRAETQYF. The CDR3 DNA reads as TGTGCCATTTGGGAGCCGGGAGGTCGGGCGGAGACCCAGTACTTC.

The V and J genes are TRBV10-3 and TRBJ1-1; no clear D. Trimming cost V 0 bases and J 1 base, with 6 bases left between them. Germline CDR1 and CDR2: ENHRY and SYGVKD. The CDR3 totals 14 residues. The DNA for the CDR3 is TGTGCCATCAGTGAGTCGCGAGGGAACACTGAAGCTTTCTTT. It codes for CAISESRGNTEAFF.

V is TRBV11-3 and J is TRBJ2-7; perhaps D is TRBD1 or TRBD2 (6 bases each). V was pared by 3 bases and J by 1 base, with 10 bases between. This CDR3 contains 14 residues. Germline CDR1 SGHNT, CDR2 YENEEA. Here the CDR3 DNA reads TGTGCCAGCAGCTTGGGGGGCGAATCCTACGAGCAGTACTTC. It translates to CASSLGGESYEQYF.

The rearrangement uses TRBV2 and TRBJ1-4; D is unresolved. The CDR3 has 14 residues. The germline V gene encodes CDR1 SNHLY and CDR2 FYNNEI. Trimming took off 4 bases at V and 7 bases at J, with 13 bases between the two ends. This CDR3 reads CASSAVNRGEKLFF. CDR3 sequence (DNA): TGTGCCAGCAGTGCAGTAAACCGGGGTGAAAAACTGTTTTTT.

This sequence joins TRBV6-1 and TRBJ2-7; a possible D gene is TRBD2 (6 bases). V gave up 8 bases and J gave up 0 bases, with 11 bases separating them. Germline-derived CDR1 and CDR2 are MNHNS and SASEGT. The CDR3 sequence is 13 residues long. This CDR3 is CASLDYPSYEQYF. For the CDR3, the DNA is TGTGCCAGCCTGGACTACCCCTCCTACGAGCAGTACTTC.

The chain combines TRBV9 with TRBJ2-1; TRBD2 is a possible D gene (5 bases). V was shortened by 3 bases and J by 5 bases, with 12 bases between the two germline ends. The V gene's germline CDR1 is SGDLS and CDR2 YYNGEE. The CDR3 runs to 14 residues. DNA for the CDR3: TGTGCCAGCAGCGACATACTAGACCACAATGAGCAGTTCTTC. Amino acids: CASSDILDHNEQFF.